Included here is one T cell receptor beta chain sequence, with context. Its antigen remains unidentified. PCR amplification relied on 60 Vbeta primers (plus 13 Jbeta primers). The protocol was immunoSEQ multiplex PCR, while the TCRdb copy is restricted to in-frame clones and leaves out a portion. The sample spans over 100,000 clones; the ten largest clones claim 6.8%. V gave up 0 bases and J gave up 7 bases, with 10 bases separating them. The germline gives CDR1 LNHNV, CDR2 YYDKDF (reference sequence). The CDR3 sequence is 14 residues long. The source of the sample is a study of cytomegalovirus exposure and HLA in healthy donors. General study findings and limits: Sequencing had likely introduced a cluster of highly shared sequence variants as an artifact.

The rearrangement links TRBV15 to TRBJ2-1, with TRBD2 as a possible D gene (6 bases). The TCR comes from a man aged 40-49 years in good health and CMV-seropositive. The sample comprised PBMCs. The CDR3 coding sequence is TGTGCCACCAGCAGAGATTCGGGAGAGAATGAGCAGTTCTTC. Residues: CATSRDSGENEQFF.